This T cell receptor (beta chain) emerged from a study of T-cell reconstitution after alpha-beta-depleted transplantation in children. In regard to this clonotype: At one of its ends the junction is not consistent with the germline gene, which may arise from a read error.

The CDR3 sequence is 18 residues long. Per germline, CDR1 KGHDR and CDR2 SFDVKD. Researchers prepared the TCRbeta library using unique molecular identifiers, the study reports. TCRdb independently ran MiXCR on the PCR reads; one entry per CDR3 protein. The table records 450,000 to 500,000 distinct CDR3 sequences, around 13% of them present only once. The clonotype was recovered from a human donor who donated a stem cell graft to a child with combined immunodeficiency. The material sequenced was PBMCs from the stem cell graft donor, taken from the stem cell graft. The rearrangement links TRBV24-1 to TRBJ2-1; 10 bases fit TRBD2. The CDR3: CATSPRTGITSGNNGQFF. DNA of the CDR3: TGTGCCACCAGCCCGCGGACAGGGATAACTAGCGGGAACAATGGGCAGTTCTTC.